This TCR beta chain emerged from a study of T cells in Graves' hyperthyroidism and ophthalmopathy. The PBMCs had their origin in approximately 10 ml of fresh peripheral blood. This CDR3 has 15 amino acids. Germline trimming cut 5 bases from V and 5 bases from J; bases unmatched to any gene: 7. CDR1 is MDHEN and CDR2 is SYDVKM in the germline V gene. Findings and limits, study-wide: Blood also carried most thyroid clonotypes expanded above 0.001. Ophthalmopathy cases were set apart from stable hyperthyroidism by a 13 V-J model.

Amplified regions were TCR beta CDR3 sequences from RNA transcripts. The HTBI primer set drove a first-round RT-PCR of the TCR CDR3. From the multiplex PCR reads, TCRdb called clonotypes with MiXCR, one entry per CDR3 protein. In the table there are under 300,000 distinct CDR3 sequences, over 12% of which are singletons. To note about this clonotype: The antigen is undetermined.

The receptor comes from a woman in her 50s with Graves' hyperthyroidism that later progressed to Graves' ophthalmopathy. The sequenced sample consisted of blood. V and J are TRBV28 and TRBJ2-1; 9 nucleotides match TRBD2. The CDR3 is CASSRSGRFHNEQFF. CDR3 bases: TGTGCCAGCAGTCGAAGCGGGAGGTTCCACAATGAGCAGTTCTTC.